This is a list of T cell receptor beta chains from one sample in a study of T cell responses to AZD1222 COVID-19 vaccine. The table came from immunoSEQ multiplex PCR; TCRdb's copy has only in-frame clones and leaves some out. The table includes about 110,000 clones, roughly 88% detected once. The sample was peripheral blood, taken on day 0 of AZD1222 vaccination. Source of these receptors: an adult in good health. CDR3s include the opening cysteine and the closing phenylalanine or tryptophan. Fields, in order: J gene, D gene, V gene, clone size, CDR3 DNA, CDR3 protein. The D gene is left open where the match is weak. Clone size is given for some rows only: seen once, a few or many times, or a class if the clone is expanded.

>TRBJ2-1|TRBD2|TRBV6-6|.
TGTGCCAGCAGCCGAAGGAATCTAGCGGGAGCCTACAATGAGCAGTTCTTC
CASSRRNLAGAYNEQFF
>TRBJ2-1|.|TRBV29-1|.
TGCAGCGTTGAATCAGCCGACACGAGCTCCTACAATGAGCAGTTCTTC
CSVESADTSSYNEQFF
>TRBJ1-4|TRBD1|TRBV16|.
TGTGCCAGCAGCCAGAGGACAGGGACTAATGAAAAACTGTTTTTT
CASSQRTGTNEKLFF
>TRBJ2-1|TRBD2|TRBV5-1|.
TGCGCCAGCAGCTCCACTGTGGGAGCGGGAGTTGAGCAGTTCTTC
CASSSTVGAGVEQFF
>TRBJ1-5|.|TRBV25-1|few
TGTGCCAGCAGTGATCGAGGGGCTGCTCAGCCCCAGCATTTT
CASSDRGAAQPQHF
>TRBJ2-1|.|TRBV27|.
TGTGCCAGCAGTTTATCCGAGGACTGGTACAATGAGCAGTTCTTC
CASSLSEDWYNEQFF
>TRBJ1-5|.|TRBV18|once
TGTGCCAGCTCACCACCGTATAGCAATCAGCCCCAGCATTTT
CASSPPYSNQPQHF
>TRBJ2-1|.|TRBV11-2|.
TGTGCCAGCAGCGGAGTACGAGGGATTTACAATGAGCAGTTCTTC
CASSGVRGIYNEQFF
>TRBJ1-1|TRBD1|TRBV18|.
TGTGCCAGCTCACCACGACAGGGATCACTAGACACTGAAGCTTTCTTT
CASSPRQGSLDTEAFF
>TRBJ2-5|.|TRBV19|.
TGTGCCAGTAGTATGGGAGGCAGACAAGAGACCCAGTACTTC
CASSMGGRQETQYF
>TRBJ2-3|.|TRBV6-5|.
TGTGCCAGCAGTTCGGGACTTAGCACAGATACGCAGTATTTT
CASSSGLSTDTQYF
>TRBJ1-4|.|TRBV4-1|.
TGCGCCAGCAGCCAAGGTTACGATGAAAAACTGTTTTTT
CASSQGYDEKLFF
>TRBJ2-7|TRBD1|TRBV6-6|.
TGTGCCAGCACCTCGGGACAGGGTCACTCCTACGAGCAGTACTTC
CASTSGQGHSYEQYF
>TRBJ1-2|.|TRBV29-1|medium-sized
TGCAGCGTTCCGGACGGACTACTCTATGGCTACACCTTC
CSVPDGLLYGYTF
>TRBJ1-1|TRBD1|TRBV3-1/TRBV3-2|.
TGTGCCAGCAGCCAAGATGCAGGGGGAGGTACTGAAGCTTTCTTT
CASSQDAGGGTEAFF
>TRBJ2-1|TRBD2|TRBV4-2|.
TGTGCCAGCAGCCAAGGGCGGGACTATTCCTACAATGAGCAGTTCTTC
CASSQGRDYSYNEQFF
>TRBJ1-2|.|TRBV12-3/TRBV12-4|.
TGTGCCAGCAGTGCCCAGGGAGTCGAGAGCTACACCTTC
CASSAQGVESYTF
>TRBJ2-3|.|TRBV6-6|.
TGTGCCAGCAGTCCGACGGATACGCAGTATTTT
CASSPTDTQYF
>TRBJ1-2|.|TRBV10-3|.
TGTGCCATCAGTGAATCGGGGAGCTATGGCTACACCTTC
CAISESGSYGYTF
>TRBJ1-4|.|TRBV5-3|once
TGTGCCAGAAGCTCCGGGGCTAATGAAAAACTGTTTTTT
CARSSGANEKLFF
>TRBJ1-2|.|TRBV7-2|.
TGTGCCAGCAGCTTCCCGACAAGTCTTTATGGCTACACCTTC
CASSFPTSLYGYTF
>TRBJ1-2|TRBD1|TRBV30|.
TGTGCCTGGAGTGCAGGGGGCGGCGGCTACACCTTC
CAWSAGGGGYTF
>TRBJ1-4|.|TRBV12-3/TRBV12-4|.
TGTGCCAGCAGTTTCGCTAATGAAAAACTGTTTTTT
CASSFANEKLFF
>TRBJ1-5|TRBD1|TRBV14|.
TGTGCCAGCAGCCAGGACAGGGGGATTAGGCGCAATCAGCCCCAGCATTTT
CASSQDRGIRRNQPQHF
>TRBJ2-2|.|TRBV18|.
TGTGCCAGCTCACCGGTGGGGCTCACCGGGGAGCTGTTTTTT
CASSPVGLTGELFF
>TRBJ2-4|.|TRBV21-1|.
TGTGCCAGCGGGGGGACTAGCGGGAGGGGCATTCAGTACTTC
CASGGTSGRGIQYF
>TRBJ1-2|TRBD1|TRBV24-1|.
TGTGCCACCAGTGGTACAGGGGGCTTAGACTATGGCTACACCTTC
CATSGTGGLDYGYTF
>TRBJ1-1|TRBD1|TRBV27|.
TGTGCCAGCACCGACAGGGGAAACACTGAAGCTTTCTTT
CASTDRGNTEAFF
>TRBJ1-6|.|TRBV6-5|.
TGTGCCGGTACCGAACAGGCCAATTCACCCCTCCACTTT
CAGTEQANSPLHF
>TRBJ1-1|TRBD1|TRBV20-1|.
TGCAGTGCTAGTCAGACAGGGGATGCCGGCACTGAAGCTTTCTTT
CSASQTGDAGTEAFF
>TRBJ1-6|.|TRBV10-1|.
TGCGCCACCTCGGACGGATTCTCACCCCTCCACTTT
CATSDGFSPLHF
>TRBJ1-1|.|TRBV3-1/TRBV3-2|.
TGTGCCAGCAGCCAAGCAGGAGCCTACCGAGCGAGCACTGAAGCTTTCTTT
CASSQAGAYRASTEAFF
>TRBJ2-1|.|TRBV3-1/TRBV3-2|.
TGTGCCAGCAGCGCATCGGGACTTCTGAGCTCCTACAATGAGCAGTTCTTC
CASSASGLLSSYNEQFF
>TRBJ2-1|.|TRBV7-9|.
TGTGCCAGCAGCGCCGCGGGGTCTGGCAATGAGCAGTTCTTC
CASSAAGSGNEQFF
>TRBJ2-5|TRBD1|TRBV5-1|.
TGCGCCAGCAAGAGGGGACAGCAAGAGACCCAGTACTTC
CASKRGQQETQYF
>TRBJ1-1|TRBD1|TRBV24-1|once
TGTGCCGCGGGGACAGGGGCGATGAACACTGAAGCTTTCTTT
CAAGTGAMNTEAFF
>TRBJ2-7|.|TRBV12-3/TRBV12-4|.
TGTGCCAGCAGTTCCCCCGGCGCCTACGAGCAGTACTTC
CASSSPGAYEQYF
>TRBJ1-3|TRBD1|TRBV7-8|.
TGTGCCAGCAGCTTAGAGAAATCGACAGGGCGATTACACACCATATATTTT
CASSLEKSTGRLHTIYF
>TRBJ2-2|.|TRBV11-2|.
TGTGCCAGCAGCTTAGTAGGGGGAACCACCGGGGAGCTGTTTTTT
CASSLVGGTTGELFF
>TRBJ2-1|.|TRBV7-7|.
TGTGCCAGCAGCCCCCGGGGTTACAATGAGCAGTTCTTC
CASSPRGYNEQFF
>TRBJ2-7|TRBD2|TRBV23-1|.
TGCGCCAGCAGTCAGGGGTTAGACATGACTAGCGGGAAGCCCCACGAGCAGTACTTC
CASSQGLDMTSGKPHEQYF
>TRBJ1-3|TRBD1|TRBV5-5|.
TGTGCCAGCAGCCGACAGGGCCCTGGAAACACCATATATTTT
CASSRQGPGNTIYF
>TRBJ2-3|.|TRBV7-2|.
TGTGCCAGCAGCTCCAACCGACTATTAGGCCGCACAGATACGCAGTATTTT
CASSSNRLLGRTDTQYF
>TRBJ1-3|.|TRBV7-2|.
TGTGCCAGCAGCTTACTACAGGGAGGTGGAAACACCATATATTTT
CASSLLQGGGNTIYF
>TRBJ1-1|TRBD1|TRBV28|.
TGTGCCAGCAGGGCCGGGACAGGGAACACTGAAGCTTTCTTT
CASRAGTGNTEAFF
>TRBJ1-1|TRBD1|TRBV9|.
TGTGCCAGCAGCGTAGTAACAGGGGCCACTGAAGCTTTCTTT
CASSVVTGATEAFF
>TRBJ2-6|.|TRBV9|.
TGTGCCAGCAGCGTAGAAGGGTCTGGGGCCAACGTCCTGACTTTC
CASSVEGSGANVLTF
>TRBJ1-2|TRBD1|TRBV11-3|.
TGTGCCAGCAGTTCACCACGGGAGGGGGCGAGCTATGGCTACACCTTC
CASSSPREGASYGYTF
>TRBJ2-7|.|TRBV12-3/TRBV12-4|.
TGTGCCAGCAGCCCTGGCGTGAGGGAGCAGTACTTC
CASSPGVREQYF
>TRBJ2-2|TRBD2|TRBV5-1|.
TGCGCCAGCAGCTGGACTAGCGGGAATCCCGGGGAGCTGTTTTTT
CASSWTSGNPGELFF